At least ten counts were recorded for the clone carrying this T cell receptor (beta chain). The data originate from a study of spatial heterogeneity in lung cancer. Study context: Alpha-chain detections were consistently fewer than beta-chain detections among the sequences.

The library protocol tagged each TCR cDNA with a unique molecular identifier. From the 5' RACE reads, TCRdb called clonotypes with MiXCR, one entry per CDR3 protein. The sample records some 38,000 distinct CDR3 sequences, roughly 8% being singletons. Time point given: sample taken at primary tumor resection. Donation came from over 60 patients with untreated early-stage non-small cell lung cancer. Sequencing was performed on whole RNA extracted from tumor and nontumor lung tissue, or from frozen PBMC, and the material was left unsorted. The CDR3 extends over 14 amino acids. With 0 bases removed from V and 6 bases from J, the gap between germline ends came to 12 bases. Germline V gene data show CDR1 as MNHEY and CDR2 as SVGEGT.

The source was PBMCs, collected at surgery. V usage is TRBV6-2 or TRBV6-3 and J usage is TRBJ2-7; D perhaps matches TRBD2 (5 bases). The receptor's source is a male donor with early-stage non-small cell lung cancer. CDR3 nucleotide sequence: TGTGCCAGCAGTTACTCAGGTCGAGGGTTCGAGCAGTACTTC. Its protein is CASSYSGRGFEQYF.